The TCR beta chain under discussion was sequenced for a study of T cell repertoires in cytomegalovirus infection. In the study overall: Based on public TCR beta signatures, there were indications of CMV infection and of a matching HLA type. The study, taken as a whole, reports: Ex vivo responses were dominated by HLA-C-restricted CMV-specific TCR beta clonotypes.

This clonotype was picked up many times. What it binds is not known. MiXCR, run by TCRdb on the reads, gives a single entry per CDR3 protein. The repertoire holds some 300,000 distinct CDR3 sequences, with roughly an eighth as singletons. Trimming took off 5 bases at V and 10 bases at J, with 12 bases between the two ends. The CDR3 is made up of 13 amino acids. Germline V lookup: CDR1 SGHTA, CDR2 FQGNSA. Sequencing was carried out using PBMCs. This TCR was sampled from a human donor in good health (CMV status not recorded). Some clones in this sample may be carry-over from other donors' samples. V usage is TRBV7-2 and J usage is TRBJ1-6; D not certain. DNA for the CDR3: TGTGCCAGCAGCAGGGAGGTAGGATCACCCCTCCACTTT. It specifies CASSREVGSPLHF.